This record looks at one T cell receptor (beta chain) sequence and its context. The data are from a study of blood T cell repertoires in COVID-19. Study background: Specimens from acute and convalescent COVID-19 originated in the United States, Italy and Spain. T cells, B-cell-depleted T cells, or PBMCs provided the cDNA or gDNA that served as material.

The CDR3 runs 17 residues. Germline V gene lookup returns CDR1 SGHRS and CDR2 YFSETQ. V dropped 4 bases and J dropped 2; count of bases not matched to a gene: 5. Original processing methods: Estimation of nucleated cell counts relied on the amplification of reference gene primers. Clones were read by immunoSEQ multiplex PCR, and TCRdb kept only the in-frame ones, dropping some. The DNA was the basis for D and trimming; V, J and clone size are from that table. This sample has tens of thousands of clones, with about 85% found just once. The clonotype originates from a man aged 80 or over with acute or convalescent COVID-19. The specimen was peripheral blood. This chain links TRBV5-1 with TRBJ1-6; 11 bases line up with TRBD1. As DNA, the CDR3 is TGCGCCAGCAGCCCAGGACAGGGGGCTACCTATAATTCACCCCTCCACTTT. This sequence encodes CASSPGQGATYNSPLHF.